A selection of T cell receptor beta chains follows, all from one sample in a study of technical replicates of blood from a handful of donors. The assay was immunoSEQ multiplex PCR, and TCRdb's table has in-frame clones only and misses some. The sample holds 82,000 or so clones, 96% seen once. The sequenced sample consisted of T cells isolated from PBMCs. These receptors came from a human donor in good health. The CDR3 runs from the conserved cysteine through the conserved F or W. The D gene is left open where the match is weak. Clone size is given for some rows only: seen once, a few or many times, or a class if the clone is expanded.

abundance: once; d_gene: TRBD1; v_gene: TRBV7-9; j_gene: TRBJ2-7; CDR3aa: CASSLGFLGQGAVEQYF; CDR3nt: TGTGCCAGCAGCTTAGGGTTCCTGGGACAGGGGGCCGTGGAGCAGTACTTC
abundance: -; d_gene: TRBD1; v_gene: TRBV7-2; j_gene: TRBJ1-4; CDR3aa: CASSWGTVATNEKLFF; CDR3nt: TGTGCCAGCAGCTGGGGGACAGTTGCAACTAATGAAAAACTGTTTTTT
abundance: -; d_gene: TRBD2; v_gene: TRBV5-1; j_gene: TRBJ2-7; CDR3aa: CASRLFPGLAGFQAYEQYF; CDR3nt: TGCGCCAGCAGGTTATTCCCGGGACTAGCGGGCTTCCAAGCCTACGAGCAGTACTTC
abundance: -; d_gene: -; v_gene: TRBV27; j_gene: TRBJ1-2; CDR3aa: CASSFLRDYGYTF; CDR3nt: TGTGCCAGCAGTTTCCTGCGGGACTATGGCTACACCTTC
abundance: -; d_gene: -; v_gene: TRBV28; j_gene: TRBJ2-3; CDR3aa: CASSRAGQTSTDTQYF; CDR3nt: TGTGCCAGCAGCAGAGCGGGCCAAACTAGCACAGATACGCAGTATTTT
abundance: -; d_gene: -; v_gene: TRBV7-8; j_gene: TRBJ1-5; CDR3aa: CASSLGSAGLQPQHF; CDR3nt: TGTGCCAGCAGCTTAGGGTCGGCAGGCTTACAGCCCCAGCATTTT
abundance: once; d_gene: -; v_gene: TRBV9; j_gene: TRBJ2-1; CDR3aa: CASSFTGWSNEQFF; CDR3nt: TGTGCCAGCAGCTTCACAGGGTGGAGCAATGAGCAGTTCTTC
abundance: once; d_gene: TRBD2; v_gene: TRBV6-1; j_gene: TRBJ2-1; CDR3aa: CASSDPGLAGAGYNEQFF; CDR3nt: TGTGCCAGCAGTGACCCGGGACTAGCGGGAGCTGGTTACAATGAGCAGTTCTTC
abundance: -; d_gene: TRBD1; v_gene: TRBV6-5; j_gene: TRBJ2-7; CDR3aa: CASRDGQGAYYEQYF; CDR3nt: TGTGCCAGCAGGGACGGACAGGGGGCATACTACGAGCAGTACTTC
abundance: -; d_gene: TRBD1; v_gene: TRBV6-4; j_gene: TRBJ1-4; CDR3aa: CASSDPGQGDEKLFF; CDR3nt: TGTGCCAGCAGTGACCCCGGACAGGGGGATGAAAAACTGTTTTTT
abundance: -; d_gene: -; v_gene: TRBV27; j_gene: TRBJ2-1; CDR3aa: CASSPTRLYNEQFF; CDR3nt: TGTGCCAGCAGTCCTACGCGGCTCTACAATGAGCAGTTCTTC
abundance: once; d_gene: -; v_gene: TRBV6-5; j_gene: TRBJ1-2; CDR3aa: CASSYSFTSYGYTF; CDR3nt: TGTGCCAGCAGTTACTCGTTCACTTCCTATGGCTACACCTTC
abundance: -; d_gene: -; v_gene: TRBV2; j_gene: TRBJ2-7; CDR3aa: CASSTSYEQYF; CDR3nt: TGTGCCAGCAGTACTAGCTACGAGCAGTACTTC
abundance: -; d_gene: -; v_gene: TRBV7-7; j_gene: TRBJ1-5; CDR3aa: CASSPEGHSNQPQHF; CDR3nt: TGTGCTAGCAGCCCCGAGGGACATAGCAATCAGCCCCAGCATTTT
abundance: -; d_gene: TRBD1; v_gene: TRBV28; j_gene: TRBJ1-3; CDR3aa: CASSLGQHGNTIYF; CDR3nt: TGTGCCAGCAGCCTGGGACAGCATGGAAACACCATATATTTT
abundance: -; d_gene: -; v_gene: TRBV11-2; j_gene: TRBJ2-3; CDR3aa: CASSSFTDTQYF; CDR3nt: TGTGCCAGCAGCTCCTTCACAGATACGCAGTATTTT
abundance: -; d_gene: -; v_gene: TRBV19; j_gene: TRBJ1-1; CDR3aa: CASSSAGDEAFF; CDR3nt: TGTGCCAGTAGCTCCGCAGGGGATGAAGCTTTCTTT
abundance: -; d_gene: -; v_gene: TRBV6-6; j_gene: TRBJ2-2; CDR3aa: CASSYRGNTGELFF; CDR3nt: TGTGCCAGCAGTTACCGGGGGAACACCGGGGAGCTGTTTTTT
abundance: -; d_gene: TRBD1; v_gene: TRBV19; j_gene: TRBJ1-2; CDR3aa: CASSLRQGLDGYTF; CDR3nt: TGTGCCAGTAGTCTAAGACAGGGTCTTGATGGCTACACCTTC
abundance: -; d_gene: -; v_gene: TRBV30; j_gene: TRBJ2-5; CDR3aa: CAWRGAAEETQYF; CDR3nt: TGTGCCTGGAGGGGGGCAGCCGAAGAGACCCAGTACTTC
abundance: -; d_gene: -; v_gene: TRBV11-2; j_gene: TRBJ2-7; CDR3aa: CASSYLSYEQYF; CDR3nt: TGTGCCAGCAGCTACTTGTCTTACGAGCAGTACTTC
abundance: -; d_gene: -; v_gene: TRBV6-5; j_gene: TRBJ2-3; CDR3aa: CASKLVSTDTQYF; CDR3nt: TGTGCCAGCAAGCTAGTGAGCACAGATACGCAGTATTTT
abundance: -; d_gene: TRBD1; v_gene: TRBV2; j_gene: TRBJ1-3; CDR3aa: CASNRQGDTIYF; CDR3nt: TGTGCCAGCAATCGCCAGGGGGACACCATATATTTT
abundance: -; d_gene: -; v_gene: TRBV15; j_gene: TRBJ2-7; CDR3aa: CATSRDRSTVPYEQYF; CDR3nt: TGTGCCACCAGCAGAGATCGGTCGACAGTTCCCTACGAGCAGTACTTC
abundance: -; d_gene: TRBD1; v_gene: TRBV5-1; j_gene: TRBJ1-2; CDR3aa: CASSSDRGYGYTF; CDR3nt: TGCGCCAGCAGTTCAGACAGGGGCTATGGCTACACCTTC
abundance: -; d_gene: TRBD2; v_gene: TRBV27; j_gene: TRBJ2-7; CDR3aa: CASSLSLAVISYEQYF; CDR3nt: TGTGCCAGCAGTTTATCTCTAGCGGTGATCTCCTACGAGCAGTACTTC
abundance: -; d_gene: TRBD1; v_gene: TRBV7-3; j_gene: TRBJ2-2; CDR3aa: CASSSTGYTGELFF; CDR3nt: TGTGCCAGCAGCTCGACAGGGTACACCGGGGAGCTGTTTTTT
abundance: few; d_gene: TRBD1; v_gene: TRBV30; j_gene: TRBJ1-1; CDR3aa: CAWSVSTGAEAFF; CDR3nt: TGTGCCTGGAGTGTAAGTACAGGGGCTGAAGCTTTCTTT
abundance: -; d_gene: TRBD1; v_gene: TRBV10-2; j_gene: TRBJ2-3; CDR3aa: CASSGRTGGNTDTQYF; CDR3nt: TGCGCCAGCAGTGGCCGGACAGGTGGCAACACAGATACGCAGTATTTT